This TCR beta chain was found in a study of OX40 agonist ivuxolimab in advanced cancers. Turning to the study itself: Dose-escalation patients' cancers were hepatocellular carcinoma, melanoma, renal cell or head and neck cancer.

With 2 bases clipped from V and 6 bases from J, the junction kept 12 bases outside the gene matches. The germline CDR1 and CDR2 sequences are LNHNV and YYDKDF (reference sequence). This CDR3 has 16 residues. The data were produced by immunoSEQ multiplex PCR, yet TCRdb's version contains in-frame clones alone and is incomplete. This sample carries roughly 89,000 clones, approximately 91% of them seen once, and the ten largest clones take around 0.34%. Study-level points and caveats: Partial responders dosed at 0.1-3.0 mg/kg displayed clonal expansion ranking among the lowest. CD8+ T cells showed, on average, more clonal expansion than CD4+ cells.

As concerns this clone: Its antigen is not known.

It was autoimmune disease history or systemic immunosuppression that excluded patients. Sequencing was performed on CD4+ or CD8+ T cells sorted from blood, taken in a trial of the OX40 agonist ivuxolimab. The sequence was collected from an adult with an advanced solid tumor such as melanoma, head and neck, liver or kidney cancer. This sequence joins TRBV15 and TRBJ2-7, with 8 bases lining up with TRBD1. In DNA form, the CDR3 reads TGTGCCACCAGCAGACCGGCCGGGACAGGTCTAGGCGAGCAGTACTTC. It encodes CATSRPAGTGLGEQYF.